Listed below are T cell receptor beta chains from one sample, sequenced in a study of blood T cell repertoires in COVID-19. Method: immunoSEQ multiplex PCR; TCRdb's copy keeps in-frame clones and lacks some. The sample has about 480,000 clones, more than 70% seen once; the top ten hold approximately 12%. Sequencing was carried out using peripheral blood. These TCRs come from a woman in her forties or fifties with COVID-19, enrolled during active disease. Both conserved end residues are part of each CDR3.

>TRBJ2-5|TRBV5-5
CASSSTGGGGETQYF
>TRBJ2-5|TRBV5-4
CASSPGGLQETQYF
>TRBJ2-1|TRBV19
CASSNPGLAGKEQFF
>TRBJ1-1|TRBV4-1
CASSQDRAGSNTEAFF
>TRBJ1-4|TRBV7-2
CASSSDGRSNEKLFF
>TRBJ2-1|TRBV6-5
CASIMTSGAPNEQFF
>TRBJ2-5|TRBV10-3
CAISESKERGVRETQYF
>TRBJ2-7|TRBV5-5
CASSFAGERGYEQYF
>TRBJ2-2|TRBV4-1
CASSQAPWPGQGAWFTGELFF
>TRBJ1-5|TRBV7-6
CASSLGGNGQPQHF
>TRBJ2-5|TRBV7-3
CASTEKPLLDRVGKETQYF
>TRBJ2-2|TRBV18
CASSPTTGGNGGELFF
>TRBJ2-7|TRBV5-1
CASSLVGGEQYF
>TRBJ1-1|TRBV6-5
CASSLTENTEAFF
>TRBJ2-1|TRBV7-3
CASSLRDSDNEQFF
>TRBJ1-1|TRBV18
CASSPTTAANTEAFF
>TRBJ1-5|TRBV5-8
CASSLGRGLDQPQHF
>TRBJ1-1|TRBV29-1
CSVEDTSNTEAFF
>TRBJ1-1|TRBV28
CASSTKGQGPMDTEAFF
>TRBJ2-7|TRBV19
CASSTGTTGYEQYF
>TRBJ2-7|TRBV4-2
CASSPGGTYEQYF
>TRBJ1-6|TRBV19
CASSRDSYNSPLHF